The clone carrying this TCR beta chain has just one count. Its matching antigen is unknown. Profiled with immunoSEQ multiplex PCR; TCRdb holds only in-frame clones, not every one. The data show approximately 90,000 clones, over 85% seen once. This record belongs to a study of T cell responses to AZD1222 COVID-19 vaccine. The germline V and J ends were trimmed by 2 bases and 1 base, with 15 bases remaining between them. Germline V gene sequence: CDR1 SGHRS, CDR2 YFSETQ. The CDR3 consists of 16 residues. Study findings and constraints: Unmutated variant regions are reportedly the target of nearly half of TCRs that are spike-specific.

Source: peripheral blood, taken on day 0 of AZD1222 vaccination. The TCR comes from an adult in good health. The rearrangement joins TRBV5-1 to TRBJ1-1; TRBD1 is a possible D gene (5 bases). The CDR3 region has the DNA TGCGCCAGCAGCTTCGTCTCCGGGGGACGGAACACTGAAGCTTTCTTT. This sequence encodes CASSFVSGGRNTEAFF.